This T cell receptor (beta chain) emerged from a study of cytotoxic CD8 clonotypes in ibrutinib-treated CLL. Turning to the study itself: Responses: 24 partial, 2 complete; after median about 70 months, about 15 stayed remitted, roughly 12 progressed.

Study conclusions and caveats: Public clonotypes occurred uncommonly; on treatment, they contracted or remained stable.

Researchers set a sequencing depth target of 1 in 200,000 to 1 in 1 million T cells. Clones were sequenced by immunoSEQ multiplex PCR, and TCRdb holds only the in-frame ones, with some missing. The table records approximately 12,000 clones, under 80% of them present only once. In the case of this clone: Its antigen is not known.

Per the germline V gene, CDR1 is MNHNY and CDR2 is SVGAGI (reference sequence). The CDR3 has 16 amino acids. The V segment lost 0 bases and the J segment 4 bases; nucleotides outside the gene matches: 9. The TCR sequence derives from a human donor with chronic lymphocytic leukemia. The chain uses TRBV6-6 and TRBJ2-7, with TRBD1 matching 7 bases. The sample consisted of PBMCs, taken before ibrutinib treatment. The CDR3 loop reads CASSYSKVHRGYEQYF. The CDR3 DNA reads TGTGCCAGCAGTTACTCGAAGGTCCACAGGGGTTACGAGCAGTACTTC.